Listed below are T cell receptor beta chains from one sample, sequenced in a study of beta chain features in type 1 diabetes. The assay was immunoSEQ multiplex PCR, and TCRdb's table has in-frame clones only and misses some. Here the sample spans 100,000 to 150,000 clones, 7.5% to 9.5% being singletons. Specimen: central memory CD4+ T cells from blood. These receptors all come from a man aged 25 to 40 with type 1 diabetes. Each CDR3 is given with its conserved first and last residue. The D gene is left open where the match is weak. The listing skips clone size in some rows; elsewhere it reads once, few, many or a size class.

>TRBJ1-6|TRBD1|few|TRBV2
CASRSGTGTESPLHF
TGTGCCAGCAGGAGTGGGACAGGGACGGAATCACCCCTCCACTTT
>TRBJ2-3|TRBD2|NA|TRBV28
CASGLAGGDTQYF
TGTGCCAGTGGACTAGCGGGGGGCGATACGCAGTATTTT
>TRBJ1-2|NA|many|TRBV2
CASLPIPQVNF
TGTGCCAGCCTCCCGATTCCACAGGTTAACTTC
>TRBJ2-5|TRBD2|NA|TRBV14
CASSLIAGEGQETQYF
TGTGCCAGCAGCCTCATAGCGGGGGAGGGTCAAGAGACCCAGTACTTC
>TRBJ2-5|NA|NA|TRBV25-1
CASSEYRGREETQYF
TGTGCCAGCAGTGAATACAGGGGAAGGGAAGAGACCCAGTACTTC
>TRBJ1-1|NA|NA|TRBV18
CASSPRTSDTEAFF
TGTGCCAGCTCACCGAGGACAAGCGACACTGAAGCTTTCTTT
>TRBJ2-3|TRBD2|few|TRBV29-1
CSVIAGGGDTQYF
TGCAGCGTGATAGCGGGGGGGGGAGATACGCAGTATTTT
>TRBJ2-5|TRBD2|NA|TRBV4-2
CASSQDPSGGSETQYF
TGTGCCAGCAGCCAAGATCCTAGCGGGGGGTCAGAGACCCAGTACTTC
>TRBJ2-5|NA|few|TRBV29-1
CSVVRARGETQYF
TGCAGCGTTGTGAGGGCCCGAGGAGAGACCCAGTACTTC
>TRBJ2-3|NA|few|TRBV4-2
CASSQDHGGADTQYF
TGTGCCAGCAGCCAAGATCATGGCGGGGCAGATACGCAGTATTTT
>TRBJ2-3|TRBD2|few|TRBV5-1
CASSLALAGGRDTQYF
TGCGCCAGCAGCTTGGCTCTAGCGGGGGGGCGAGATACGCAGTATTTT
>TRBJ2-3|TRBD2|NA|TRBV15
CATRDRTSAESDTQYF
TGTGCCACCAGAGACAGGACTAGCGCGGAGTCAGATACGCAGTATTTT
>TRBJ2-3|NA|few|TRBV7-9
CASSLAEDSTQYF
TGTGCCAGCAGCTTAGCGGAGGACTCCACGCAGTATTTT
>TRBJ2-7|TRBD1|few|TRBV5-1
CASSRGTGDTYEQYF
TGCGCCAGCTCAAGAGGGACAGGAGATACCTACGAGCAGTACTTC
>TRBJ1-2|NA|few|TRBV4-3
CASSQDTPTGTLLGYGYTF
TGCGCCAGCAGCCAAGATACGCCCACAGGGACCTTACTGGGGTATGGCTACACCTTC
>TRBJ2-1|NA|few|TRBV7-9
CASSPSRRNWGNEQFF
TGTGCCAGCAGCCCAAGCAGGAGGAATTGGGGCAATGAGCAGTTCTTC
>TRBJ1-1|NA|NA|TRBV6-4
CASSVALNTEAFF
TGTGCCAGCAGTGTGGCCCTGAACACTGAAGCTTTCTTT